The T cell receptor (beta chain) described here comes from a study of cytomegalovirus exposure and HLA in healthy donors (dated by TCRdb to 2015 to 2018). About the full investigation: According to a later analysis, the 120 or so validation repertoires were produced on the same platform as the approximately 610 repertoires of the first cohort. In addition to the first cohort of hundreds of subjects, a separate validation cohort of under 150 different subjects was used. The study combined high-throughput TCR immunosequencing, statistical association of individual TCRs with disease status, and machine learning to predict cytomegalovirus infection status. The study aimed to test whether signatures of past pathogen exposure could be identified by cataloging public T cell receptors. Findings and caveats that apply to the study as a whole: A few of the identified cytomegalovirus-associated TCR beta chains were confirmed in vitro to be specific for cytomegalovirus antigens. In both the original and validation cohorts, the classifier was reported to diagnose cytomegalovirus status with high specificity and sensitivity. Most TCR sequences were seen in very few donors, while some public TCRs were found in many individuals. The authors suggested that the approach could potentially be extended to other disease states and immunological phenotypes. Of the cluster scores, about 94% were above 0 in a later analysis, which found that TCRs clustered in the first cohort also tended to co-occur in the 90 to 150 validation repertoires. In the study, some 160 TCR beta chains were listed as associated with cytomegalovirus. The validation cohort had no HLA typing available for a later analysis, so co-occurrence within that cohort was assessed over all 130 or so repertoires.

The donors belonged to the validation cohort of 120 subjects, which was separate from the approximately 610-subject first cohort. Per the germline V gene, SGHDN is the CDR1 and FVKESK is the CDR2. From its cysteine to its phenylalanine, the CDR3 spans 16 amino acids. This entry keeps only the CDR3 DNA: 48 bases, framed from base 1. Trimming costs V 0 bases and J 5 bases, and their ends lie 16 bases apart. Library creation used the immunoSEQ multiplex PCR assay. Processing in the source paper ran as follows. A statistical classification framework was built to diagnose cytomegalovirus status from the catalog of TCR beta chain sequences. TCRdb stores this immuneACCESS table with in-frame sequences only. Part of the clones is absent; in the studies checked, under half of the shortfall reflects unresolved V genes, and no reason is known for the rest. V, J and clone size derive from that table, while D and trimming were established from the DNA sequence. Within this sample are some 130,000 clones, with around 80% of them counted one time only. Together, the top ten hold 25% to 30% of the sample.

This clone has a handful of counts. Its recognized antigen is unknown. Qualities for individual bases were not recorded, and no much larger clone is one base off. The chain uses TRBV14 and TRBJ1-1; a tentative D call is TRBD1 (5 bases match). The specimen sequenced was PBMCs. The clonotype was recovered from a man aged 25 to 45 in good health and CMV-seropositive. The nucleotides read TGTGCCAGCAGCCAAGATTGGTGGCAGGGCCGTACTGAAGCTTTCTTT. This sequence encodes CASSQDWWQGRTEAFF.